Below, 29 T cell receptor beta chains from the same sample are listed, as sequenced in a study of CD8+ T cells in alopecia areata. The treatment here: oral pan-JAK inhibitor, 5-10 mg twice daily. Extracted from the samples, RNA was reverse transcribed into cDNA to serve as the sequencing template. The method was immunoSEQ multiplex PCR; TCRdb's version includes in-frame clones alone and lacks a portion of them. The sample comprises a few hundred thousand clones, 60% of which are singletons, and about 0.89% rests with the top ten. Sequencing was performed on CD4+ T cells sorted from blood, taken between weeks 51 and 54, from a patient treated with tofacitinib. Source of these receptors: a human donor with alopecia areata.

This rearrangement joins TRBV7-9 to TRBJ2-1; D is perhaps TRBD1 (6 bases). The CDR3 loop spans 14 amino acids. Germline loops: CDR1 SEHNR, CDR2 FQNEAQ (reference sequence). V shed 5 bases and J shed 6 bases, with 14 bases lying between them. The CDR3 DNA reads TGTGCCAGCAGCGCTTTGGACAGCACCAATGAGCAGTTCTTC. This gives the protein CASSALDSTNEQFF.

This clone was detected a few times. As DNA, the CDR3 is TGCGCCAGCAGCCTGTCGGCGGACAGCGAGCAGTACTTC. Its translation: CASSLSADSEQYF. The rearrangement joins TRBV5-1 to TRBJ2-7; possibly TRBD1 for D (6 bases). Germline lookup yields CDR1 SGHRS and CDR2 YFSETQ. The V end was cut by 4 bases, the J end by 6 bases, with 14 bases between. The CDR3 is made up of 13 amino acids.

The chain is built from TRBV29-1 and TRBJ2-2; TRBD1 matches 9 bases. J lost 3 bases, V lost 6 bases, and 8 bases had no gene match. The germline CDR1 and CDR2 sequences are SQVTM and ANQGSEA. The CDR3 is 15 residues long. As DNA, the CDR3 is TGCAGCGTCGGAACAGGGGGCAGCTACACCGGGGAGCTGTTTTTT. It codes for CSVGTGGSYTGELFF.

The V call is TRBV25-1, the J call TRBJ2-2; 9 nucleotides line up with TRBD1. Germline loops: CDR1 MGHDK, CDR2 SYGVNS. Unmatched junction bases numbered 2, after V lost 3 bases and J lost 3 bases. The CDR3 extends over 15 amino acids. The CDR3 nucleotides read TGTGCCAGCAGTGACGGGACAGGGTACACCGGGGAGCTGTTTTTT. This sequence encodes CASSDGTGYTGELFF.

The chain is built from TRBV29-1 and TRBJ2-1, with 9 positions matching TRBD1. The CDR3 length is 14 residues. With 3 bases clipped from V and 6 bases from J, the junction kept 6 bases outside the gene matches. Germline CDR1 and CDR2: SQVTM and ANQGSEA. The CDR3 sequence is CSVDRTGVRNEQFF. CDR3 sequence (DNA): TGCAGCGTTGATCGGACAGGGGTACGCAATGAGCAGTTCTTC.

Here the CDR3 reads CASSQDGHQAETQYF. The CDR3 DNA reads TGTGCCAGCAGCCAAGATGGACACCAGGCGGAGACCCAGTACTTC. The V and J genes are TRBV14 and TRBJ2-5; maybe TRBD1 (5 bases). V shed 0 bases and J shed 5 bases, with 13 bases lying between them. The CDR3 has 15 amino acids. In germline, CDR1 is SGHDN, CDR2 FVKESK.

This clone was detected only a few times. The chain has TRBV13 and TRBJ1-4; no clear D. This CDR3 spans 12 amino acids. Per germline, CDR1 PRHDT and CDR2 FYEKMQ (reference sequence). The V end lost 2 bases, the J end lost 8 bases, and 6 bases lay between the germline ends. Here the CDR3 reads CASSLKGEKLFF. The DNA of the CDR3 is TGTGCCAGCAGCTTAAAGGGAGAAAAACTGTTTTTT.

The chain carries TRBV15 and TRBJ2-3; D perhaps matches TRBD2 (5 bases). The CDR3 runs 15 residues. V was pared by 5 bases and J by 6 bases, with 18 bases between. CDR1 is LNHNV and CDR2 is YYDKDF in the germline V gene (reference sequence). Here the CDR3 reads CATSRGSGVSDTQYF. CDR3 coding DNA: TGTGCCACCAGCCGAGGGTCAGGAGTGTCGGATACGCAGTATTTT.

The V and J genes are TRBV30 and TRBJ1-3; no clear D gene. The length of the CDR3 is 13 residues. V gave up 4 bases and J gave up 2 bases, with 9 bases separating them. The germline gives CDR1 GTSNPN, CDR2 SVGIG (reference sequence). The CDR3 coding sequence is TGTGCCTGGACCTCCTCCCCTGGAAACACCATATATTTT. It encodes CAWTSSPGNTIYF.

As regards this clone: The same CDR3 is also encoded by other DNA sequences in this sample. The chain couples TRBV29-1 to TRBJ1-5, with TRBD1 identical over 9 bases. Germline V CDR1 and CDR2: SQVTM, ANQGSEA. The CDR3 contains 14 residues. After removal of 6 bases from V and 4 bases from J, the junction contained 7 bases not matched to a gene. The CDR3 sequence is CSVRTGENNQPQHF. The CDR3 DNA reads TGCAGCGTACGGACAGGGGAAAATAATCAGCCCCAGCATTTT.

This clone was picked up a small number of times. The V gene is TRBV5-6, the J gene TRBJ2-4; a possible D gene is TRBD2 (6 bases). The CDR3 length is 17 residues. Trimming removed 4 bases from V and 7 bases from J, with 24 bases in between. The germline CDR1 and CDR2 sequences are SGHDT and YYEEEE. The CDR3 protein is CASSLGPSGLTRNIQYF. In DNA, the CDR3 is TGTGCCAGCAGCCTGGGGCCGTCGGGACTCACTCGGAACATTCAGTACTTC.

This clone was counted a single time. Here the CDR3 reads CASSQGDANYGYTF. The CDR3 region has the DNA TGCGCCAGCAGCCAAGGGGACGCAAACTATGGCTACACCTTC. The V call is TRBV4-1, the J call TRBJ1-2; TRBD1 might be the D (5 bases). The germline CDR1 and CDR2 sequences are MGHRA and YSYEKL. This CDR3 has 14 residues. V lost 1 base, J lost 2 bases, and 8 bases lay in between.

The CDR3 region is CASSPDSSNSPLHF. The CDR3 bases are TGCGCCAGCAGTCCAGACAGCTCTAATTCACCCCTCCACTTT. The chain carries TRBV5-1 and TRBJ1-6; weak D call: TRBD1 (5 bases). Germline CDR1 SGHRS, CDR2 YFSETQ. The CDR3 spans 14 residues. Deletions cut 5 bases from V and 6 bases from J, with 12 bases between.

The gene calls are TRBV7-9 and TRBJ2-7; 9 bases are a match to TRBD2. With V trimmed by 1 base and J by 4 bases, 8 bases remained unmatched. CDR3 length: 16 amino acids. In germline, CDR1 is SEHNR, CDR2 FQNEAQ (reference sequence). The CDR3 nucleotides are TGTGCCAGCAGCTTAGATCGGGTAGCGGGGGTGTACGAGCAGTACTTC. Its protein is CASSLDRVAGVYEQYF.

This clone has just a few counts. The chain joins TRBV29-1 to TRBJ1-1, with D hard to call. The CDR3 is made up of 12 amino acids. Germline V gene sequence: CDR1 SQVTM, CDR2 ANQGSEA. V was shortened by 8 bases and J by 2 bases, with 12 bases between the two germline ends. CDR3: CSLARANTEAFF. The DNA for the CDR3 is TGCAGCCTGGCGCGGGCAAACACTGAAGCTTTCTTT.

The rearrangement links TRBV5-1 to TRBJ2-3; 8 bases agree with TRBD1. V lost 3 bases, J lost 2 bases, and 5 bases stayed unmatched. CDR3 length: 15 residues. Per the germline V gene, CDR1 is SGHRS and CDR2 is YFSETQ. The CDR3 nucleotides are TGCGCCAGCAGCTCGACAGGGGCGACCACAGATACGCAGTATTTT. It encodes CASSSTGATTDTQYF.

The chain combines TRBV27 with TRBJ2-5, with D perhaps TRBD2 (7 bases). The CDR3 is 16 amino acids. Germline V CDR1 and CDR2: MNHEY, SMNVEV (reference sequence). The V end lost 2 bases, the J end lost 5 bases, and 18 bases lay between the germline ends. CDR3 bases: TGTGCCAGCAGTTTACGCGGGGGCCTCGGGTGGGAGACCCAGTACTTC. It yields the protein CASSLRGGLGWETQYF.

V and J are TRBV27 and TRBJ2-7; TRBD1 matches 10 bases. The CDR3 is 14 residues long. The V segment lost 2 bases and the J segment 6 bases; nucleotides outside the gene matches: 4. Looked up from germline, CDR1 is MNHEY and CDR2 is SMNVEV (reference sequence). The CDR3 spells CASSLMGQGSEQYF. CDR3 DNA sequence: TGTGCCAGCAGTTTAATGGGACAGGGGAGCGAGCAGTACTTC.

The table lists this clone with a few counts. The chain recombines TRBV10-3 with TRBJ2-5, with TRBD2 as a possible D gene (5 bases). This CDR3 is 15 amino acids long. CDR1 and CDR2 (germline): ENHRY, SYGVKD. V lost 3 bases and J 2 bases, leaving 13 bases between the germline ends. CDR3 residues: CAISDPGLIQETQYF. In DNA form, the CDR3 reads TGTGCCATCAGTGATCCCGGACTTATACAAGAGACCCAGTACTTC.

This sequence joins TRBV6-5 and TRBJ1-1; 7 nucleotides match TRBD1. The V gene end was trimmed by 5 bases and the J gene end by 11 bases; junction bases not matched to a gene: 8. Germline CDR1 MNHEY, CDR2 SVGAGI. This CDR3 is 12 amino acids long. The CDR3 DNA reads TGTGCCAGCAGTACCCCGACAGGGTTGGCTTTCTTT. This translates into CASSTPTGLAFF.

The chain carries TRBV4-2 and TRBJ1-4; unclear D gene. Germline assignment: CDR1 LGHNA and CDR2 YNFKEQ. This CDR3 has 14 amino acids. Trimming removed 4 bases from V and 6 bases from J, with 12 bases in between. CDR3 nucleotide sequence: TGTGCCAGCAGCCCGAGGCTAATGGATGAAAAACTGTTTTTT. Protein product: CASSPRLMDEKLFF.

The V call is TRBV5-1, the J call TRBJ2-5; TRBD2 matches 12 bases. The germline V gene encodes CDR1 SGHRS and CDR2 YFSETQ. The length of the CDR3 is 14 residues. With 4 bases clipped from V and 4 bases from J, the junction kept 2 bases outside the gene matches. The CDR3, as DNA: TGCGCCAGCAGCGGGGGACTAGCGGGAGAGACCCAGTACTTC. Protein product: CASSGGLAGETQYF.

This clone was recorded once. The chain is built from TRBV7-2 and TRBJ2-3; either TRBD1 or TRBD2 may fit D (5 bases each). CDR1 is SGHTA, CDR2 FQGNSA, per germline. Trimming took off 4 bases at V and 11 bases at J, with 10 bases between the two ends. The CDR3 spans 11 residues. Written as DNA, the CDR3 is TGTGCCAGCAGCTCCAGGGAGAAGCAGTATTTT. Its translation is CASSSREKQYF.

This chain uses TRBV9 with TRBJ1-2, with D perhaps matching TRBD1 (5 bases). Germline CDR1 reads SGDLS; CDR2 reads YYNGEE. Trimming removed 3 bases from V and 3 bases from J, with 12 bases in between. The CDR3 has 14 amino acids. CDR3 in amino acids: CASSGPGTDYGYTF. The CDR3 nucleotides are TGTGCCAGCAGCGGCCCCGGGACCGACTATGGCTACACCTTC.

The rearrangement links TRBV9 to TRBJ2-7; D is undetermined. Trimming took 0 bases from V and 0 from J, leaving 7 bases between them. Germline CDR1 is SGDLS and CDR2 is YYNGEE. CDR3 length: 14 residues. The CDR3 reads CASSVGLGSYEQYF. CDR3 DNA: TGTGCCAGCAGCGTAGGGCTGGGCTCCTACGAGCAGTACTTC.

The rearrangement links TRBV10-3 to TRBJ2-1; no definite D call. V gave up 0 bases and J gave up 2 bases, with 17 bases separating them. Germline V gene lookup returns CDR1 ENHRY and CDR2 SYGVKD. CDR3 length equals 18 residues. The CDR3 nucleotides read TGTGCCATCAGTGAGTCGATAACCCCCATCGGCCCCTACAATGAGCAGTTCTTC. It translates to CAISESITPIGPYNEQFF.

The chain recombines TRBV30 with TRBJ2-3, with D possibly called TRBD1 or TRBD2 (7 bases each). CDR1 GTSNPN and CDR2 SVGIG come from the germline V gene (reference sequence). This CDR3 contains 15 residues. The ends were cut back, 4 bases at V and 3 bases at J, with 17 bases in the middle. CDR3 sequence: CAWTRGQGGTDTQYF. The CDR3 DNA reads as TGTGCCTGGACGCGGGGGCAGGGGGGGACAGATACGCAGTATTTT.

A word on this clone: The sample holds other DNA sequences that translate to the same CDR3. The CDR3 region is CASSSQGNTEAFF. CDR3 coding DNA: TGCGCCAGCAGCTCACAGGGGAACACTGAAGCTTTCTTT. The chain is built from TRBV5-1 and TRBJ1-1; tentatively, D is TRBD1 (6 bases). Per germline, CDR1 SGHRS and CDR2 YFSETQ. V was pared by 3 bases and J by 1 base, with 7 bases between. The CDR3 has 13 residues.

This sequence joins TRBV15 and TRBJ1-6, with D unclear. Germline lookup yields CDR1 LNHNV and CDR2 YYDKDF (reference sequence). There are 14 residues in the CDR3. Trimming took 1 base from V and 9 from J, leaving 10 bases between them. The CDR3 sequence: CATSRVPGGSPLHF. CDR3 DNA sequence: TGTGCCACCAGCAGAGTCCCCGGCGGTTCACCCCTCCACTTT.